Listed below are T cell receptor beta chains from one sample, sequenced in a study of T cells in Graves' hyperthyroidism and ophthalmopathy. TCRdb re-called the multiplex PCR reads with MiXCR, one entry per CDR3 protein. The sample shows around 300,000 distinct CDR3 sequences, roughly 20% of them seen only once. The sequencing input was blood. Receptors originate from a man aged 25-45 years with Graves' ophthalmopathy. Both conserved end residues are part of each CDR3. A D gene is named only where the DNA matches it firmly. A clone size is listed for some rows: how often the clone was seen (once, few, many), or a class if it is expanded.

D	length	size	V	CDR3
NA	14	NA	TRBV2	CASSEERARGEAFF
NA	14	NA	TRBV7-3	CASSPRDRGGELFF
TRBD1	13	many	TRBV28	CASRYRGNTEAFF
NA	14	NA	TRBV24-1	CATSDVTGTGELFF
NA	12	NA	TRBV7-2	CASSLNRYEQYF
TRBD1	16	few	TRBV7-2	CASSANSGGLLEKLFF
TRBD2	17	NA	TRBV7-6	CASSYTSGRGGANVLTF
TRBD2	17	NA	TRBV20-1	CSASPGWAGVGRNEQFF
TRBD1	13	many	TRBV2	CASRGDRIYGYTF
TRBD2	16	many	TRBV2	CASSESRTSGSYEQYF
NA	12	many	TRBV11-1	CASSRMNTEAFF
NA	15	NA	TRBV12-3/TRBV12-4	CASSLEEGRGYGYTF
TRBD2	17	few	TRBV28	CASSPLSGGPCQETQYF
TRBD2	16	many	TRBV2	CASSPKTSGNYNEQFF
NA	15	NA	TRBV9	CASSPRYSGANVLTF
TRBD1	14	NA	TRBV6-1	CASKAGTGNQPQHF
NA	14	NA	TRBV20-1	CSARDQSSAGELFF
TRBD2	17	NA	TRBV19	CASSTPSSGGSYNEQFF
TRBD2	16	NA	TRBV5-1	CASSFSGVANTGELFF
TRBD2	16	NA	TRBV19	CASTAYSGSSYNEQFF
NA	12	many	TRBV3-1	CASSRQNTEAFF
NA	17	few	TRBV5-1	CASSLGAGTRAKNIQYF
TRBD2	14	few	TRBV28	CASSYSGTSGEQFF
NA	18	NA	TRBV6-2/TRBV6-3	CASSYSFQVTANTGELFF
NA	12	NA	TRBV27	CASSSPNSPLHF
TRBD2	18	few	TRBV5-1	CASSWTSGRTPSSYEQYF
NA	15	NA	TRBV2	CASSFLGGHSSPLHF
NA	15	many	TRBV3-1	CASSQGNRLNQPQHF
NA	14	NA	TRBV20-1	CSARVRGPGETQYF
TRBD1	14	few	TRBV5-1	CASSFRDRATEAFF
TRBD2	17	once	TRBV27	CASSLLGTSGTSYEQYF
TRBD2	16	many	TRBV30	CAWSVDGLAGGDEQFF
TRBD1	15	many	TRBV11-2	CASSFTTGAANEQFF
TRBD1	14	few	TRBV12-5	CASGLGQGAGEQFF
TRBD2	19	NA	TRBV12-3/TRBV12-4	CASSTIGTSGRRGEAEQFF
NA	15	many	TRBV24-1	CATSDPGTVTDTQYF
NA	15	many	TRBV11-2	CASSFLLDPTDTQYF
NA	12	NA	TRBV20-1	CSASLGPYVLTF
TRBD2	15	NA	TRBV2	CASSEDSGKGLDQFF
NA	13	many	TRBV30	CAWRGTFTDTQYF
NA	13	many	TRBV30	CAWSAMRDTEAFF
NA	16	few	TRBV2	CASSGSGGVYNSPLHF
NA	14	few	TRBV27	CATSDRPNTGELFF
NA	16	many	TRBV7-2	CASSVQLPRGGNEQFF